One and the same sample provided the 2 T cell receptor beta chains below, sequenced in a study of cytomegalovirus exposure and HLA in healthy donors. Researchers ran the PCR with 60 Vbeta and 13 Jbeta primers. Using immunoSEQ multiplex PCR, the repertoire was profiled, and TCRdb retains in-frame clones only, with some absent. Among some 120,000 clones, roughly 69% were seen once, and the ten largest hold about 2.2%. The sample taken for sequencing was PBMCs. The receptors were sampled from a woman in her twenties or thirties in good health and CMV-seronegative.

This clone was recorded once. The chain combines TRBV29-1 with TRBJ2-7, with TRBD1 as a possible D gene (6 bases). The CDR3 runs 12 residues. Germline loops: CDR1 SQVTM, CDR2 ANQGSEA. Trimming pared 4 bases from V and 5 bases from J, leaving 12 bases between. Here the CDR3 reads CSVGGGQNEQYF. CDR3 bases: TGCAGCGTTGGGGGCGGACAGAACGAGCAGTACTTC.

This chain joins TRBV9 and TRBJ2-3; no reliable D call. Germline CDR1 is SGDLS and CDR2 is YYNGEE. CDR3 size: 14 residues. The ends were cut back, 0 bases at V and 0 bases at J, with 5 bases in the middle. The CDR3 DNA reads TGTGCCAGCAGCGTAGCGTTCAGCACAGATACGCAGTATTTT. It is translated as CASSVAFSTDTQYF. The full variable domain, completed using reference TRBV9 and TRBJ2-3, is DSGVTQTPKHLITATGQRVTLRCSPRSGDLSVYWYQQSLDQGLQFLIQYYNGEERAKGNILERFSAQQFPDLHSELNLSSLELGDSALYFCASSVAFSTDTQYFGPGTRLTVL.